The 14 T cell receptor beta chains in this list originate from one sample, sequenced in a study of cytomegalovirus exposure and HLA in healthy donors. Primers: 60 Vbeta forward and 13 Jbeta reverse. Method: immunoSEQ multiplex PCR; TCRdb's copy keeps in-frame clones and lacks some. The repertoire has 85,000 to 100,000 clones, 60% to 75% of them found once; the top ten carry 3.2%. Sequencing input: PBMCs. The receptors here all came from a man aged 60-69 years in good health and CMV-seronegative.

This sequence joins TRBV19 and TRBJ2-7; maybe TRBD2 (5 bases). V was trimmed by 7 bases and J by 0 bases, leaving 13 bases between them. There are 14 residues in the CDR3. Per germline, CDR1 LNHDA and CDR2 SQIVND (reference sequence). The CDR3 spells CASMAPAGSYEQYF. Written as DNA, the CDR3 is TGTGCCAGTATGGCCCCGGCGGGCTCCTACGAGCAGTACTTC.

V and J are TRBV5-1 and TRBJ2-3; 8 positions agree with TRBD2. The CDR3 length is 16 residues. Germline CDR1 SGHRS, CDR2 YFSETQ. The trim removed 0 bases at V and 5 bases at J, leaving 8 bases unmatched. The CDR3 protein is CASSLGGRSRGDTQYF. For the CDR3, the DNA is TGCGCCAGCAGCTTGGGCGGGAGGTCCAGGGGAGATACGCAGTATTTT.

The V and J genes are TRBV6-4 and TRBJ2-1; 13 bases match TRBD2. Germline-derived CDR1 and CDR2 are MRHNA and SNTAGT. The length of the CDR3 is 16 residues. J gave up 6 bases and V 3 bases, and 5 bases lay outside the gene matches. CDR3 protein: CASSESGTSGTNEQFF. Here the CDR3 DNA reads TGTGCCAGCAGTGAGAGCGGGACTAGCGGGACCAATGAGCAGTTCTTC.

The chain has TRBV28 and TRBJ1-6; 8 nucleotides line up with TRBD1. This CDR3 contains 12 residues. V was clipped by 8 bases and J by 8 bases; unmatched bases: 2. Germline V lookup: CDR1 MDHEN, CDR2 SYDVKM. The CDR3 spells CASGTGYSPLHF. The CDR3 DNA is TGTGCCAGCGGGACAGGATATTCACCCCTCCACTTT.

J is TRBJ2-2 and V is TRBV21-1; the table's D gene call, TRBD2, was not cross checked with the DNA. TRBV21-1 has pseudogene status. The CDR3 loop spans 15 amino acids. The CDR3 coding sequence is TGTGCCAGCATCCCGGGACTACCGAACACCGGGGAGCTGTTTTTT. Amino acids: CASIPGLPNTGELFF.

The chain combines TRBV5-5 with TRBJ1-3, with D maybe TRBD1 (5 bases). V dropped 6 bases and J dropped 9 bases, with 16 bases sitting between them. CDR3 length: 13 residues. Germline values: CDR1 SGHKS, CDR2 YYEKEE (reference sequence). In DNA form, the CDR3 reads TGTGCCAGCACGAGGCCAGGGTCCGGCACCATATATTTT. Protein: CASTRPGSGTIYF.

The rearrangement joins TRBV5-6 to TRBJ1-1; D ambiguous. CDR1 and CDR2 (germline): SGHDT, YYEEEE. The V gene lost 2 bases and the J gene lost 11 bases, with 13 bases spanning the gap. This CDR3 is built from 12 residues. CDR3 DNA sequence: TGTGCCAGCAGCTTTCTGGGCTACGAGGCTTTCTTT. It encodes CASSFLGYEAFF.

CDR3 loop: CASSPTLTGVFRKPNTGELFF. The CDR3, as DNA: TGCGCCAGCAGCCCTACCCTGACAGGCGTTTTTCGAAAACCGAACACCGGGGAGCTGTTTTTT. This chain links TRBV5-1 with TRBJ2-2; tentative D call: TRBD1 (6 bases). CDR1 SGHRS and CDR2 YFSETQ come from the germline V gene. This CDR3 region has 21 residues. V was shortened by 4 bases and J by 0 bases, with 28 bases between the two germline ends.

At least ten counts were recorded for this clone. This sequence joins TRBV11-3 and TRBJ2-7, with D possibly TRBD2 on 6 matching bases. The V end lost 6 bases, the J end lost 0 bases, and 12 bases lay between the germline ends. Germline V gene data show CDR1 as SGHNT and CDR2 as YENEEA. The CDR3 is made up of 14 amino acids. This CDR3 is CASRAGRSSYEQYF. In nucleotides, the CDR3 is TGTGCCAGCAGGGCGGGACGGAGCTCCTACGAGCAGTACTTC.

The chain is built from TRBV5-1 and TRBJ1-1, with 8 bases matching TRBD1. CDR3 length: 16 residues. Germline V gene sequence: CDR1 SGHRS, CDR2 YFSETQ. The V segment lost 4 bases and the J segment 5 bases; nucleotides outside the gene matches: 13. In nucleotides, the CDR3 is TGCGCCAGCAGCATCCTCAGGGGGCGGTTGGGGACTGAAGCTTTCTTT. Protein product: CASSILRGRLGTEAFF. The whole variable domain, remainder taken from reference TRBV5-1 and TRBJ1-1, is KAGVTQTPRYLIKTRGQQVTLSCSPISGHRSVSWYQQTPGQGLQFLFEYFSETQRNKGNFPGRFSGRQFSNSRSEMNVSTLELGDSALYLCASSILRGRLGTEAFFGQGTRLTVV.

This clone occurred a few times. The V and J genes are TRBV19 and TRBJ1-6; a possible D gene is TRBD1 (5 bases). The CDR3 has 17 residues. V lost 9 bases, J lost 5 bases, and 23 bases lay in between. In germline, CDR1 is LNHDA, CDR2 SQIVND (reference sequence). DNA for the CDR3: TGTGCCAGCGGTCATCTAGCGGTTCAGGGCGATAATTCACCCCTCCACTTT. Translated, it gives CASGHLAVQGDNSPLHF.

The rearrangement joins TRBV27 to TRBJ2-7; 7 bases fit TRBD2. This CDR3 has 17 residues. Losses at the gene ends were 0 bases for V and 4 bases for J; bases not matched to a gene: 12. The V gene's germline CDR1 is MNHEY and CDR2 SMNVEV (reference sequence). CDR3 residues: CASSLSARGDEEYEQYF. The CDR3 DNA follows: TGTGCCAGCAGTTTATCTGCTCGGGGGGACGAGGAGTACGAGCAGTACTTC.

The V gene is TRBV18, the J gene TRBJ2-3; 10 nucleotides agree with TRBD2. V was clipped by 1 base and J by 4 bases; unmatched bases: 8. CDR1 is KGHSH and CDR2 is LQKENI in the germline V gene. This CDR3 contains 17 residues. CDR3 amino acids: CASSPRSGGAGPDTQYF. CDR3 in DNA: TGTGCCAGCTCACCACGGAGCGGGGGGGCGGGCCCAGATACGCAGTATTTT.

This clone was detected a few times. V usage is TRBV7-2 and J usage is TRBJ1-1; D might be TRBD1 (6 bases). This CDR3 comprises 13 residues. Per germline, CDR1 SGHTA and CDR2 FQGNSA. V was pared by 5 bases and J by 8 bases, with 15 bases between. The CDR3 bases are TGTGCCAGCAGCCGTGGGACAAAGGGGGAAGCTTTCTTT. It translates to CASSRGTKGEAFF.